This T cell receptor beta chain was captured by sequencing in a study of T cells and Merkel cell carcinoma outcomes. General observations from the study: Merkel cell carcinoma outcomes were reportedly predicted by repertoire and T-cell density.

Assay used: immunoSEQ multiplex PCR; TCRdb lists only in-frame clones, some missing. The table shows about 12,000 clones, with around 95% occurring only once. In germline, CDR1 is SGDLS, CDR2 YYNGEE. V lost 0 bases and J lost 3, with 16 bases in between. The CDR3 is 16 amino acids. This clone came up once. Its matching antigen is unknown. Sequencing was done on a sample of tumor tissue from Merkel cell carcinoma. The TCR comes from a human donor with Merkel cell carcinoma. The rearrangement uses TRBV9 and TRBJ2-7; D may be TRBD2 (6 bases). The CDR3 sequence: CASSVDPTSRSYEQYF. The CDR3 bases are TGTGCCAGCAGCGTAGACCCCACTAGCCGAAGCTACGAGCAGTACTTC. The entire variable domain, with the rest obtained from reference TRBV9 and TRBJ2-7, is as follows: DSGVTQTPKHLITATGQRVTLRCSPRSGDLSVYWYQQSLDQGLQFLIQYYNGEERAKGNILERFSAQQFPDLHSELNLSSLELGDSALYFCASSVDPTSRSYEQYFGPGTRLTVT.